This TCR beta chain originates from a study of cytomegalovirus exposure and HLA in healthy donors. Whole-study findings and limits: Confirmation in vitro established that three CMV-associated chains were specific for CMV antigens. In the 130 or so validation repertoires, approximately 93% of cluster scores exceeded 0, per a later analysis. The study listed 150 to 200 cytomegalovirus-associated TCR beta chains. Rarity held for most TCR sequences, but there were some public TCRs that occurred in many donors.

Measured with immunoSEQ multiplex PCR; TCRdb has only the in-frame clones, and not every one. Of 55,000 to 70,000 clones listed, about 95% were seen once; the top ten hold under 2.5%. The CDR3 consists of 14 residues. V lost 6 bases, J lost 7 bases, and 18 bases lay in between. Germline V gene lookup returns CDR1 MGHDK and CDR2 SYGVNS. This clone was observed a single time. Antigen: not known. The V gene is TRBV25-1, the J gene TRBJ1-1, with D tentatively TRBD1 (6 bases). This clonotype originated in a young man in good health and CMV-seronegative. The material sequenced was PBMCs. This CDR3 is CASRGIQGYFEAFF. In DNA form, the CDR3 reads TGTGCCAGCAGGGGAATACAGGGCTACTTTGAAGCTTTCTTT.